This passage covers 11 T cell receptor beta chains from one sample sequenced in a study of blood T cell repertoires in COVID-19. Clones were sequenced by immunoSEQ multiplex PCR, and TCRdb holds only the in-frame ones, with some missing. The sample has some 220,000 clones, around 90% seen once; the top ten hold 0.83%. The sequencing input was peripheral blood. These receptor sequences come from a man aged 25 to 45 with COVID-19, enrolled during active disease.

The J gene is TRBJ2-5, the V gene TRBV29-1, with 7 bases matching TRBD1. Trimming at V came to 5 bases and at J to 3 bases, leaving 9 bases not matched to a gene. Germline CDR1 reads SQVTM; CDR2 reads ANQGSEA. The CDR3 totals 14 residues. CDR3 amino acids: CSVCHGTAKETQYF. The CDR3 DNA reads as TGCAGCGTTTGCCACGGGACAGCAAAAGAGACCCAGTACTTC.

The CDR3 sequence is CASSPSGLIQETQYF. DNA of the CDR3: TGTGCCAGCAGTCCCTCGGGACTGATACAAGAGACCCAGTACTTC. The chain combines TRBV27 with TRBJ2-5; perhaps TRBD2 as D (6 bases). The germline V gene has CDR1 MNHEY and CDR2 SMNVEV (reference sequence). Between the trimmed V and J ends, which lost 5 bases and 2 bases, there was a span of 15 bases. This CDR3 is built from 15 residues.

V usage is TRBV7-9 and J usage is TRBJ2-3, with 9 bases lining up with TRBD2. The junction had 8 bases not matched to a gene; V was cut back by 5 bases and J by 5 bases. The V gene's germline CDR1 is SEHNR and CDR2 FQNEAQ (reference sequence). CDR3 length: 15 residues. The CDR3: CASSHLETSGDTQYF. For the CDR3, the DNA is TGTGCCAGCAGCCACTTGGAGACTAGCGGAGATACGCAGTATTTT.

The chain joins TRBV19 to TRBJ1-2, with D uncertain. V was cut by 6 bases and J by 5 bases, with 13 bases left in between. The CDR3 sequence is 13 residues long. CDR1 and CDR2 from the germline V gene are LNHDA and SQIVND (reference sequence). The CDR3 region has the DNA TGTGCCAGTAGGGAGGACGGAAAGTATGGCTACACCTTC. Protein: CASREDGKYGYTF.

V gene TRBV5-1 combines with J gene TRBJ1-2; maybe TRBD1 (5 bases). V lost 4 bases, J lost 2 bases, and 12 bases lay in between. Germline CDR1 and CDR2: SGHRS and YFSETQ. The CDR3 loop spans 14 amino acids. The CDR3 sequence is CASSATTGNYGYTF. The CDR3 bases are TGCGCCAGCAGCGCCACAACAGGAAACTATGGCTACACCTTC.

The gene calls are TRBV6-5 and TRBJ1-3; TRBD1 matches at 7 bases. The CDR3 totals 14 residues. After removal of 6 bases from V and 5 bases from J, the junction contained 7 bases not matched to a gene. From germline, CDR1 is MNHEY and CDR2 SVGAGI. The CDR3 spells CASRYRDSRNTIYF. For the CDR3, the DNA is TGTGCCAGCAGGTACCGGGACAGTCGAAACACCATATATTTT.

The rearrangement joins TRBV10-3 to TRBJ1-1; a possible D gene is TRBD1 (5 bases). The V gene lost 6 bases and the J gene lost 1 base, with 21 bases spanning the gap. Germline CDR1 reads ENHRY; CDR2 reads SYGVKD. CDR3 size: 17 residues. Here the CDR3 reads CAISPALIDRKNTEAFF. The CDR3 DNA reads as TGTGCCATCAGCCCCGCATTGATAGACAGAAAGAACACTGAAGCTTTCTTT.

This chain's CDR3 is CASSYGSRGEQFF. In DNA, the CDR3 is TGTGCCAGCAGTTACGGCTCCCGGGGTGAGCAGTTCTTC. The chain employs TRBV6-2 or TRBV6-3 and TRBJ2-1; D might be TRBD2 (5 bases). The CDR3 consists of 13 residues. Trimming shortened V by 2 bases and J by 9 bases, and 11 bases separated the two germline ends. The germline V gene encodes CDR1 MNHEY and CDR2 SVGEGT.

This sequence joins TRBV9 and TRBJ1-3; 8 positions agree with TRBD1. The CDR3 extends over 15 amino acids. V shed 4 bases, J shed 0 bases, and the junction held 3 bases outside the gene matches. The germline V gene encodes CDR1 SGDLS and CDR2 YYNGEE. This CDR3 reads CASSLDRGSGNTIYF. CDR3 DNA sequence: TGTGCCAGCAGCTTAGACAGGGGCTCTGGAAACACCATATATTTT.

The V and J genes are TRBV5-1 and TRBJ2-7; D may be TRBD2 (5 bases). The germline V and J ends were trimmed by 1 base and 3 bases, with 8 bases remaining between them. Germline-derived CDR1 and CDR2 are SGHRS and YFSETQ. There are 13 residues in the CDR3. CDR3 residues: CASSLRTHYEQYF. In DNA form, the CDR3 reads TGCGCCAGCAGCTTGAGGACTCACTACGAGCAGTACTTC.

This chain connects TRBV7-3 to TRBJ2-3; 10 bases map to TRBD2. J was trimmed by 5 bases and V by 4 bases; bases with no gene match: 12. Germline assignment: CDR1 SGHTA and CDR2 FQGTGA. This CDR3 spans 17 amino acids. CDR3 nucleotides: TGTGCCAGCAGCTCGCCAGCGGGGGGGTTACCGGGAGATACGCAGTATTTT. Translated: CASSSPAGGLPGDTQYF.